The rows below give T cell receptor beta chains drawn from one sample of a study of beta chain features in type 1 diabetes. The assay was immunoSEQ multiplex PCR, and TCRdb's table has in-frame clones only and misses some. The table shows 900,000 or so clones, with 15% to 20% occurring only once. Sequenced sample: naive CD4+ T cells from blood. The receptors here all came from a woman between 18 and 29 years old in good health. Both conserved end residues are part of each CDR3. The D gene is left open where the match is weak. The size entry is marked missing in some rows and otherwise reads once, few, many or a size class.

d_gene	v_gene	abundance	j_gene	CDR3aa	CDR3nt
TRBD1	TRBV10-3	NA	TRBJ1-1	CAISSGTGGSEAFF	TGTGCCATCAGTTCCGGGACAGGGGGATCTGAAGCTTTCTTT
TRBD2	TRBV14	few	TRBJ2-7	CASTSRREERRSPYEQYF	TGTGCCAGCACCTCGAGGCGGGAGGAGCGCCGCTCCCCCTACGAGCAGTACTTC
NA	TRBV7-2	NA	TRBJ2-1	CASSPLSQLAGEQFF	TGTGCCAGCAGCCCCCTATCCCAACTCGCGGGTGAGCAGTTCTTC
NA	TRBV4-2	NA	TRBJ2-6	CASGKSDGANVLTF	TGTGCCAGCGGTAAAAGCGATGGGGCCAACGTCCTGACTTTC
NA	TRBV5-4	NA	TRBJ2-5	CASSLVLGGETQYF	TGTGCCAGCAGCCTGGTATTGGGAGGCGAGACCCAGTACTTC
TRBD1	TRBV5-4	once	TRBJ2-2	CATKTIDRGDGELFF	TGTGCCACAAAGACCATCGACAGGGGTGACGGGGAGCTGTTTTTT
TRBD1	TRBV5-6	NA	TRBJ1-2	CASSPPTGGYGYTF	TGTGCCAGCAGCCCACCGACAGGGGGCTATGGCTACACCTTC
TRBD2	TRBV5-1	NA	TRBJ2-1	CASSPSGSGSPPVHEQFF	TGCGCCAGCAGCCCGTCCGGGAGCGGGAGCCCCCCCGTCCATGAGCAGTTCTTC
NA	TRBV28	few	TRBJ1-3	CASSPAGNTIYF	TGTGCCAGCAGTCCCGCTGGAAACACCATATATTTT
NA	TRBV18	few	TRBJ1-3	CASSPDAADRYF	TGTGCCAGCTCACCGGATGCTGCGGACAGATATTTT
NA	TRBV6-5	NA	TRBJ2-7	CASSYRRDRFYEQYF	TGTGCCAGCAGTTACAGGAGAGACAGATTCTACGAGCAGTACTTC
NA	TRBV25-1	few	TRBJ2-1	CASSDRGGTAEQFF	TGTGCCAGCAGTGATCGGGGCGGGACTGCTGAGCAGTTCTTC
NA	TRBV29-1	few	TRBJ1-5	CSTGEGSNQPQHF	TGCAGCACTGGGGAGGGTAGCAATCAGCCCCAGCATTTT
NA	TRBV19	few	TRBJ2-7	CASSIDSDTTYEQYF	TGTGCCAGTAGTATTGACTCCGACACCACCTACGAGCAGTACTTC
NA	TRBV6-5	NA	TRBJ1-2	CASSRDGTNYGYTF	TGTGCCAGCAGTCGGGACGGAACTAACTATGGCTACACCTTC
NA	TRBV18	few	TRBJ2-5	CASSPPLTQETQYF	TGTGCCAGCTCACCACCCCTCACCCAAGAGACCCAGTACTTC
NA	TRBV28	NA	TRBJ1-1	CATRGDGRNTEAFF	TGTGCCACCCGCGGGGACGGCAGGAACACTGAAGCTTTCTTT
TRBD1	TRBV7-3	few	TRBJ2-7	CASSQLTGAEQYF	TGTGCCAGCAGCCAATTAACAGGGGCCGAGCAGTACTTC
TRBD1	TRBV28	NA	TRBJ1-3	CASGTVGNTIYF	TGTGCCAGCGGGACAGTAGGAAACACCATATATTTT
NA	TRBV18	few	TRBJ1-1	CASSPTRNTEAFF	TGTGCCAGCTCACCGACACGGAACACTGAAGCTTTCTTT
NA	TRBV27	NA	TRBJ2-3	CASRPLPSESTDMQYF	TGTGCCAGCAGGCCACTTCCTAGCGAGAGCACAGATATGCAGTATTTT
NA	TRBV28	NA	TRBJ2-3	CASSFAWQGTDTQYF	TGTGCCAGCAGTTTCGCTTGGCAGGGCACAGATACGCAGTATTTT
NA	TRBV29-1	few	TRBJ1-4	CSVQGSPEKLFF	TGCAGCGTTCAGGGATCGCCTGAAAAACTGTTTTTT
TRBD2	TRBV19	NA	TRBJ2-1	CASSIAGLNTQAGASYNEQFF	TGTGCCAGTAGTATAGCCGGACTAAATACACAAGCGGGAGCCTCCTACAATGAGCAGTTCTTC